These 9 T cell receptor beta chains came from one sample sequenced in a study of T cell changes during pregnancy in multiple sclerosis. Generated by immunoSEQ multiplex PCR, the TCRdb table keeps only in-frame clones and is missing some. The repertoire consists of 100,000 to 140,000 clones, with around 93% occurring once and the leading ten covering about 0.78%. Sequenced material: peripheral blood, taken in the third trimester of pregnancy. These receptors were taken from a female donor in good health, enrolled as a control in a pregnancy study.

This rearrangement joins TRBV30 to TRBJ1-2; a possible D gene is TRBD1 (5 bases). Trimming stripped 7 bases from V and 4 bases from J, with 13 bases between. Germline values: CDR1 GTSNPN, CDR2 SVGIG (reference sequence). The CDR3 length is 12 residues. The DNA for the CDR3 is TGTGCCTCAAGACAGTTGGGCTATGGCTACACCTTC. Protein product: CASRQLGYGYTF.

This chain links TRBV6-5 with TRBJ1-4; D is perhaps TRBD1 (5 bases). There are 12 residues in the CDR3. Trimming removed 10 bases from V and 8 bases from J, with 14 bases in between. The V gene's germline CDR1 is MNHEY and CDR2 SVGAGI. CDR3 sequence: CATLGHDEKLFF. CDR3 DNA sequence: TGTGCCACCCTCGGACACGACGAAAAACTGTTTTTT.

CDR3 residues: CASSLVMGLNYEQYF. The DNA for the CDR3 is TGTGCCAGCAGCTTAGTAATGGGACTGAACTACGAGCAGTACTTC. V and J are TRBV11-3 and TRBJ2-7; the D gene is possibly TRBD2 (6 bases). Trimming took 1 base from V and 3 from J, leaving 13 bases between them. This CDR3 has 15 residues. CDR1 SGHNT and CDR2 YENEEA come from the germline V gene.

The chain recombines TRBV19 with TRBJ1-5; 9 nucleotides agree with TRBD1. V gave up 7 bases and J gave up 6 bases; unmatched junction bases: 13. Germline values: CDR1 LNHDA, CDR2 SQIVND (reference sequence). The CDR3 contains 16 residues. In nucleotides, the CDR3 is TGTGCCAGTAACTCGATTCCCACAGGGGGCACTCAGCCCCAGCATTTT. Residues: CASNSIPTGGTQPQHF.

The V call is TRBV5-1, the J call TRBJ2-3; D call uncertain. This CDR3 region has 13 residues. Germline values: CDR1 SGHRS, CDR2 YFSETQ. V was cut by 4 bases and J by 4 bases, with 10 bases left in between. The CDR3 bases are TGCGCCAGCAGCCCGGTGTTGGCAGATACGCAGTATTTT. Residues: CASSPVLADTQYF.

The DNA of the CDR3 is TGTGCCTGGAGTGGTACGGGACAGATAAATGAAAAACTGTTTTTT. Its protein product is CAWSGTGQINEKLFF. The rearrangement joins TRBV30 to TRBJ1-4; 7 bases fit TRBD1. V was clipped by 1 base and J by 5 bases; unmatched bases: 7. Looked up from germline, CDR1 is GTSNPN and CDR2 is SVGIG (reference sequence). The length of the CDR3 is 15 residues.

The genes are TRBV19 and TRBJ2-1, with a weak D call TRBD2 (5 bases). V dropped 2 bases and J dropped 9 bases, with 17 bases sitting between them. CDR3 size: 15 residues. Germline V gives CDR1 LNHDA, CDR2 SQIVND (reference sequence). The CDR3 here is CASSIKVIDGVEQFF. The CDR3 DNA sequence: TGTGCCAGTAGTATAAAGGTAATAGACGGGGTTGAGCAGTTCTTC.

The chain is built from TRBV6-6 and TRBJ1-2, with no clear D. Looked up from germline, CDR1 is MNHNY and CDR2 is SVGAGI (reference sequence). The CDR3 sequence is 15 residues long. Trimming shortened V by 5 bases and J by 5 bases, and 18 bases separated the two germline ends. The CDR3 protein is CASSLTEAAGYGYTF. The CDR3 bases are TGTGCCAGCAGTCTAACAGAAGCGGCTGGTTATGGCTACACCTTC.

V is TRBV7-8 and J is TRBJ2-2; D is unresolved. Germline assignment: CDR1 SGHVS and CDR2 FQNEAQ. There are 15 residues in the CDR3. V dropped 2 bases and J dropped 3 bases, with 10 bases sitting between them. CDR3 sequence: CASSLKGADTGELFF. The CDR3 DNA follows: TGTGCCAGCAGCTTAAAAGGAGCCGACACCGGGGAGCTGTTTTTT.